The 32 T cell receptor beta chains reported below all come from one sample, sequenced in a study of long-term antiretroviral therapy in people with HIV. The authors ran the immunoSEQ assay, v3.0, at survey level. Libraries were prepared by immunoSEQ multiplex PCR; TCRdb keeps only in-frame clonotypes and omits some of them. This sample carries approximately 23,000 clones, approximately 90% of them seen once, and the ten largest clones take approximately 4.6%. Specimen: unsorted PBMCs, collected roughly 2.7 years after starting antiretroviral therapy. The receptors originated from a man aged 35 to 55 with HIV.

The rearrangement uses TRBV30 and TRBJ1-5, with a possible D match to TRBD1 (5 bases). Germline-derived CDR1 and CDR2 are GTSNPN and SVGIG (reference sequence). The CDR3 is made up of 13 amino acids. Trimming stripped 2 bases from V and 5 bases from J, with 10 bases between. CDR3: CAWSNGADQPQHF. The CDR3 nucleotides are TGTGCCTGGAGTAACGGGGCAGATCAGCCCCAGCATTTT.

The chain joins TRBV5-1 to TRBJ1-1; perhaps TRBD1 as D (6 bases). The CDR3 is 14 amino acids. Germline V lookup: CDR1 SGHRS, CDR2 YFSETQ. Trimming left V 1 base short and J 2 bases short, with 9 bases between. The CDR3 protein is CASSLWDTNTEAFF. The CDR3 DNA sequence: TGCGCCAGCAGCTTGTGGGACACTAACACTGAAGCTTTCTTT.

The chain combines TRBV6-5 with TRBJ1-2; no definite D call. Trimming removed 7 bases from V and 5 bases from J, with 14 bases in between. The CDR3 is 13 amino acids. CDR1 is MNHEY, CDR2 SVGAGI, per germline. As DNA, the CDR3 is TGTGCCAGCATGACCGGAGAATCTTATGGCTACACCTTC. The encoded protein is CASMTGESYGYTF.

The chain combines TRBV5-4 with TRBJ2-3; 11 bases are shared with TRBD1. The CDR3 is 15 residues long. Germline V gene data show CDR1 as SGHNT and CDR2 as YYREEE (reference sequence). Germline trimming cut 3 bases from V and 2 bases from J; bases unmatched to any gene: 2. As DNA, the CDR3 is TGTGCCAGCAGCTGGGACAGGGGGTCCACAGATACGCAGTATTTT. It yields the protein CASSWDRGSTDTQYF.

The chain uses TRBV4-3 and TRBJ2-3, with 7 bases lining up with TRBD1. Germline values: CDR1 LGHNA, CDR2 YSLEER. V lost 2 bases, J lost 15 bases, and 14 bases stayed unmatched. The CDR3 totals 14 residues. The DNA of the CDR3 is TGCGCCAGCAGCCAAAGGATTCGACAGGGTAAGGAATATTTT. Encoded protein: CASSQRIRQGKEYF.

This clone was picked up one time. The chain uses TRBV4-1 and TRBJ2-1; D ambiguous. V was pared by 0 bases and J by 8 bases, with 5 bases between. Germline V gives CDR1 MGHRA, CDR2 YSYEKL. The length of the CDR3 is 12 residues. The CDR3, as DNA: TGCGCCAGCAGCCAAGAAGGACATGAGCAGTTCTTC. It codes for CASSQEGHEQFF.

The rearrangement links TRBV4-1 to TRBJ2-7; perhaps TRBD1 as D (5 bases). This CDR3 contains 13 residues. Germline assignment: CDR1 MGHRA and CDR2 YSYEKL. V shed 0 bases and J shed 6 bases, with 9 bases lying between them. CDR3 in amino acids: CASSQDIRGEQYF. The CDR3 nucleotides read TGCGCCAGCAGCCAAGATATAAGGGGCGAGCAGTACTTC.

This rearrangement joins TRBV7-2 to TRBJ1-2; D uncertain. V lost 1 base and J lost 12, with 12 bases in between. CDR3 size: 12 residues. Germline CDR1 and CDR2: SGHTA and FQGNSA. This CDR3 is CASSLDVGNNTF. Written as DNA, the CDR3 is TGTGCCAGCAGCTTAGATGTGGGTAATAACACCTTC.

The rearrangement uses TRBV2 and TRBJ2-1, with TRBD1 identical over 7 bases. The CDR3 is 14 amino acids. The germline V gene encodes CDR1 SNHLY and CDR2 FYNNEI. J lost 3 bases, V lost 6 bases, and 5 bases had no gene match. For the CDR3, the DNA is TGTGCCAGCAGCGCCCGGGACAGCTACAATGAGCAGTTCTTC. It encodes CASSARDSYNEQFF.

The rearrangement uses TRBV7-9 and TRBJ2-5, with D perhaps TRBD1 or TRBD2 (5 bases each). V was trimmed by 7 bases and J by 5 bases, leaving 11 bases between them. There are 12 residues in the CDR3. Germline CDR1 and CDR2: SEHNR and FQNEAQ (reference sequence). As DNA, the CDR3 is TGTGCCAGCATCGGGACGGTGGAGACCCAGTACTTC. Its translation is CASIGTVETQYF.

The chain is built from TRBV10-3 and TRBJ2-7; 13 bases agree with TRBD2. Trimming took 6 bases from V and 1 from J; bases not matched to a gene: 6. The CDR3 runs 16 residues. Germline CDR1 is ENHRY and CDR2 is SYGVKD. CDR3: CAISEPGLAGSYEQYF. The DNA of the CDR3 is TGTGCCATCAGCGAGCCGGGACTAGCGGGGTCCTACGAGCAGTACTTC.

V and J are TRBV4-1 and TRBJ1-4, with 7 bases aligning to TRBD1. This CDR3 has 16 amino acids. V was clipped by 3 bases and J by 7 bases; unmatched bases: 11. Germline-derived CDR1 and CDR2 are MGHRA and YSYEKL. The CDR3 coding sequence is TGCGCCAGCAGCCACGTCGGACAGGCGATTAGTGAAAAACTGTTTTTT. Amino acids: CASSHVGQAISEKLFF.

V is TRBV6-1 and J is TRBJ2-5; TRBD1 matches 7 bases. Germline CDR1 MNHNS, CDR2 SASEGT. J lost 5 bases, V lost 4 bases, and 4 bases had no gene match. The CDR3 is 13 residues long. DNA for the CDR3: TGTGCCAGCAGTGTTAACAGGGGCGAGACCCAGTACTTC. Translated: CASSVNRGETQYF.

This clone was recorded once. The CDR3: CASSLWAGDPEAFF. The CDR3 DNA reads TGTGCCAGCAGTTTATGGGCAGGGGATCCTGAAGCTTTCTTT. The genes are TRBV27 and TRBJ1-1, with D maybe TRBD1 (6 bases). With 1 base removed from V and 6 bases from J, the gap between germline ends came to 12 bases. The CDR3 runs to 14 residues. Germline V gives CDR1 MNHEY, CDR2 SMNVEV (reference sequence).

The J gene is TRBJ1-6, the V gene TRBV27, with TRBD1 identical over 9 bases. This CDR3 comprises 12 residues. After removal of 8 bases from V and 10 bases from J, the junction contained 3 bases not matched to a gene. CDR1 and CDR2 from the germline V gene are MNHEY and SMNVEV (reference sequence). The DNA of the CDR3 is TGTGCCAGCGGGACAGGGCTCTCACCCCTCCACTTT. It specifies CASGTGLSPLHF.

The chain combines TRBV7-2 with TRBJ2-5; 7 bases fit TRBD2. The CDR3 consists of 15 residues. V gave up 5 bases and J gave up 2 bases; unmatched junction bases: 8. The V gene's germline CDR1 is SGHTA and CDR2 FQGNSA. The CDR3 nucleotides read TGTGCCAGCAGCCCAACGGCGGGAGTGCAAGAGACCCAGTACTTC. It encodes CASSPTAGVQETQYF.

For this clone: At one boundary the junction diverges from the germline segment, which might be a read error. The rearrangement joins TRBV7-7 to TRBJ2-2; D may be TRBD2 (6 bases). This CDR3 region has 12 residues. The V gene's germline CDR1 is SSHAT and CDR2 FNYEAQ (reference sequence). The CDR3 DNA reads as TGTGCTAGCAGCTTAGCGGCAGGGGAGCTGTTTTTT. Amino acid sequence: CASSLAAGELFF.

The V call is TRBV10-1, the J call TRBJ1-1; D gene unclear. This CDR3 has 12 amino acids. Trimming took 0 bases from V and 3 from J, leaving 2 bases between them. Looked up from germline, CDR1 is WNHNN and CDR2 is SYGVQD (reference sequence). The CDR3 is CASSESYTEAFF. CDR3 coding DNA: TGCGCCAGCAGTGAGTCTTACACTGAAGCTTTCTTT.

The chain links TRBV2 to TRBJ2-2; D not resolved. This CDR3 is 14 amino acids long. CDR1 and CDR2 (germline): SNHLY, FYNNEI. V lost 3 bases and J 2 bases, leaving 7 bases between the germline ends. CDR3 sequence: CASSDGINTGELFF. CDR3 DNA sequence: TGTGCCAGCAGTGATGGGATTAACACCGGGGAGCTGTTTTTT.

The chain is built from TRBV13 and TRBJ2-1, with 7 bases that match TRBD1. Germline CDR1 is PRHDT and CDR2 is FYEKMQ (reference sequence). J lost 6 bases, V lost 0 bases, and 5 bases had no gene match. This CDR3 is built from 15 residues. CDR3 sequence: CASSLGTGKRNEQFF. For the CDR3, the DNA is TGTGCCAGCAGCTTAGGGACAGGGAAACGCAATGAGCAGTTCTTC.

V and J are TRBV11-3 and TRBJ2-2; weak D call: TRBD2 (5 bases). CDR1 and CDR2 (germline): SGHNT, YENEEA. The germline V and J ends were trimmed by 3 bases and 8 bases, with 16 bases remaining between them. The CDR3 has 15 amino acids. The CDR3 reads CASSFRSGRVGELFF. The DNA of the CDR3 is TGTGCCAGCAGCTTTAGGTCGGGGAGAGTGGGGGAGCTGTTTTTT.

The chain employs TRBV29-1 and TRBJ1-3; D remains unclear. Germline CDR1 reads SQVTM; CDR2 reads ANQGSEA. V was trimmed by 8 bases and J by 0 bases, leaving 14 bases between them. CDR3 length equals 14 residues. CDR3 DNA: TGCAGCTTCGCTGGTGGGAGCTCTGGAAACACCATATATTTT. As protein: CSFAGGSSGNTIYF.

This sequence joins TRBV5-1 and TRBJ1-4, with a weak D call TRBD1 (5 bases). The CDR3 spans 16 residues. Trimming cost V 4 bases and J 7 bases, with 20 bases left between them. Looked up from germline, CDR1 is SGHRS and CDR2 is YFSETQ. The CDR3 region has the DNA TGCGCCAGCAGCCCATCCACCGGGACCCGCGGTGAAAAACTGTTTTTT. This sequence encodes CASSPSTGTRGEKLFF.

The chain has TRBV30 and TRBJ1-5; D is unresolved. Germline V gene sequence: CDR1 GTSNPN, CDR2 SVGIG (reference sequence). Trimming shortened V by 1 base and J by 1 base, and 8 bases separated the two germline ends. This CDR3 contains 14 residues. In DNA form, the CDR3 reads TGTGCCTGGAGTGGGCCGGCCAGCAATCAGCCCCAGCATTTT. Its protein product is CAWSGPASNQPQHF. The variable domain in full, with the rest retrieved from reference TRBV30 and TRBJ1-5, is SQTIHQWPATLVQPVGSPLSLECTVEGTSNPNLYWYRQAAGRGLQLLFYSVGIGQISSEVPQNLSASRPQDRQFILSSKKLLLSDSGFYLCAWSGPASNQPQHFGDGTRLSIL.

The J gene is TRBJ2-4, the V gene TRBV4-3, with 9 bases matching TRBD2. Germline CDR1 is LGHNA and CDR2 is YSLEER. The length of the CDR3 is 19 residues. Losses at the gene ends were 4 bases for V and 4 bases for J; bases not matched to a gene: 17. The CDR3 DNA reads TGCGCCAGCAGCCCCTCTCGCCCCCAAGCGGGGGGACCTAAAAACATTCAGTACTTC. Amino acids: CASSPSRPQAGGPKNIQYF.

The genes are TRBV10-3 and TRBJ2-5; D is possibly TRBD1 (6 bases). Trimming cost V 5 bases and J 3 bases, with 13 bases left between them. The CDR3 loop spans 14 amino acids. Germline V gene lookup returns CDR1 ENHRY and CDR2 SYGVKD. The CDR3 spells CAISKQGGEETQYF. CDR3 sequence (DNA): TGTGCCATCAGTAAACAGGGTGGGGAAGAGACCCAGTACTTC.

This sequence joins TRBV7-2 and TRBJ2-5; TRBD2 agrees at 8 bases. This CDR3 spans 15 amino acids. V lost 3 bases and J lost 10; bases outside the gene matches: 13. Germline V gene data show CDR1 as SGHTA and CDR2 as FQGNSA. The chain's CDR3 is CASSFQQAGEAIQYF. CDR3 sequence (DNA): TGTGCCAGCAGCTTCCAGCAAGCGGGAGAAGCAATCCAGTACTTC.

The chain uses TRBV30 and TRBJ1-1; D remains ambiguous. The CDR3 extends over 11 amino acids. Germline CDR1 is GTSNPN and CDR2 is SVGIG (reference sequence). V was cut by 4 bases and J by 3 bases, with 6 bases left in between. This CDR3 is CAWIRYTEAFF. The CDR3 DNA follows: TGTGCCTGGATCAGGTACACTGAAGCTTTCTTT.

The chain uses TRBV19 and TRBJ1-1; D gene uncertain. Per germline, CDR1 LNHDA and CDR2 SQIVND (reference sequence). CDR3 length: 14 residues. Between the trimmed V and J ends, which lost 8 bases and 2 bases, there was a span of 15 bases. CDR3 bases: TGTGCCAGTTCAACTGCTCGGGCCAACACTGAAGCTTTCTTT. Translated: CASSTARANTEAFF.

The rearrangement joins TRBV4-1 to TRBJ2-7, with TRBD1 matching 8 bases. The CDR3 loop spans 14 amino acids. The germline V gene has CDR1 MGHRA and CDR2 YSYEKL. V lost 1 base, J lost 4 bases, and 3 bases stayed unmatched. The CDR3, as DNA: TGCGCCAGCAGCCAAGGGACAGGGTGGTACGAGCAGTACTTC. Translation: CASSQGTGWYEQYF.

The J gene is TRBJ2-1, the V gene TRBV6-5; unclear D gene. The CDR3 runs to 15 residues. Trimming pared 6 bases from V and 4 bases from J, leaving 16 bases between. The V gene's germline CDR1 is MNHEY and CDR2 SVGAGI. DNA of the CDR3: TGTGCCAGCAGGCAGGAAACACAGTTATACAATGAGCAGTTCTTC. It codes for CASRQETQLYNEQFF.

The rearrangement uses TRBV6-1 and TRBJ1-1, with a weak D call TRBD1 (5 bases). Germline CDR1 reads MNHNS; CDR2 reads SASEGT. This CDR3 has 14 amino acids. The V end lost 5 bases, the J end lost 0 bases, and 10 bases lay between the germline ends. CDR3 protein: CASSLARVNTEAFF. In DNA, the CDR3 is TGTGCCAGCAGTCTGGCCAGGGTGAACACTGAAGCTTTCTTT.